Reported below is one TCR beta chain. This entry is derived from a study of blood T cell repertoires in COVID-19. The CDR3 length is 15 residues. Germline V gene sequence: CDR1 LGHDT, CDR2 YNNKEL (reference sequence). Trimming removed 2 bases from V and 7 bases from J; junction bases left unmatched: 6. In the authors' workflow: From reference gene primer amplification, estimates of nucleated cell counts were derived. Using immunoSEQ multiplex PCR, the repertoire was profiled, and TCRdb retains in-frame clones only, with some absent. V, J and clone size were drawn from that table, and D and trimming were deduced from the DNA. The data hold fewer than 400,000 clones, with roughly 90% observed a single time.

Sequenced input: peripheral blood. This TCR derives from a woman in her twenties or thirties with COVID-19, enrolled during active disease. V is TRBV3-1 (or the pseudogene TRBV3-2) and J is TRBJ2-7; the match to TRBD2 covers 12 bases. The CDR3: CASSQRLAGGKEQYF. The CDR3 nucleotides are TGTGCCAGCAGCCAACGGCTAGCGGGAGGGAAAGAGCAGTACTTC.